This TCR beta chain was profiled in a study of PD-L1 blockade in urothelial cancer. Whole-study context: Blood analyses occurred 3 weeks (second dose) and 6 weeks post treatment start.

Germline V gene lookup returns CDR1 LNHDA and CDR2 SQIVND (reference sequence). The CDR3 runs 13 residues. V trimming: 11 bases; J trimming: 3 bases; junction bases outside the gene matches: 9. The data were produced by immunoSEQ multiplex PCR, yet TCRdb's version contains in-frame clones alone and is incomplete. The sample has some 54,000 clones; about 87% are singletons. The V gene is TRBV19, the J gene TRBJ2-7; 8 nucleotides match TRBD2. This TCR derives from a middle-aged man with urothelial cancer. Source: PBMCs, taken around atezolizumab (anti-PD-L1) treatment. The CDR3 nucleotides are TGTGCCGCAAGCCGGGGGGGCTACTACGAGCAGTACTTC. Protein product: CAASRGGYYEQYF.